These T cell receptor beta chains were read from a single sample in a study of metastatic and nonmetastatic thyroid tumors. TCRdb reassembled clones from the PCR reads with MiXCR. The data show around 30,000 clones, with more than 20% seen just once and more than 2% held by the top ten. Material: blood. These receptors were collected from a female donor with papillary thyroid cancer or a benign thyroid nodule (not recorded which). Some clones in this sample may be carry-over from other donors' samples. Each CDR3 is given with its conserved first and last residue. D genes are given only for firm matches. Some rows mark clone size as missing; the rest say once, few, many or name a class of expanded clone.

j_call,d_call,v_call,clone_size,cdr3_nt,cdr3_aa
TRBJ1-1,TRBD1,TRBV15,.,TGTTCCACCAGCTGGCCGGACAGGGGATTCACTGAAGCTTTCTTT,CSTSWPDRGFTEAFF
TRBJ1-4,.,TRBV6-1,many,TGTGCCACAGGTCGACAGACCTCTAATGAAAAACTGTTTTTT,CATGRQTSNEKLFF
TRBJ1-2,.,TRBV5-1,.,TGCGCCAGCAGCTTGGATACAGGGACCTATGGCTACACCTTC,CASSLDTGTYGYTF
TRBJ1-2,.,TRBV6-1,medium-sized,TGTGCCAGCACCCGAAATCCGGGACTGGTTTTCGATGGCTACACCTTC,CASTRNPGLVFDGYTF
TRBJ1-2,.,TRBV27,many,TGTGCCAGCAGTTTATCTCCTCGGGGGAGCTATGGCTACACCTTC,CASSLSPRGSYGYTF
TRBJ2-7,.,TRBV6-5,medium-sized,TGTGCCAGCAGTTACGGCGGCTCCTACGAGCAGTACTTC,CASSYGGSYEQYF
TRBJ2-3,TRBD2,TRBV15,many,TGTGCCACCAGCAGAGATCTGCGTCTAGCGGGAGATCGGCTTGGCACAGATACGCAGTATTTT,CATSRDLRLAGDRLGTDTQYF
TRBJ1-2,.,TRBV30,medium-sized,TGTGCCTTGGCGCGGGAGGACTATGGCTACACCTTC,CALAREDYGYTF
TRBJ2-3,TRBD1,TRBV2,many,TGTGCCAGCAAATTTAAGGACAGGGTAACAGATACGCAGTATTTT,CASKFKDRVTDTQYF
TRBJ2-1,.,TRBV25-1,many,TGTGCCAGCAGTCCGGCAGGGGTTCTCCATGAGCAGTTCTTC,CASSPAGVLHEQFF
TRBJ2-7,.,TRBV5-4,many,TGTGCCAGCAGTCATTCGCAGGGTGATGCCTTTGGGCAGTACTTC,CASSHSQGDAFGQYF
TRBJ1-1,.,TRBV14,many,TGTGCCAGCAGCACCTACACCAACACTGAAGCTTTCTTT,CASSTYTNTEAFF
TRBJ1-1,.,TRBV30,.,TGTGCCTGGAACACAGACTCGAACACCGAGGCTTTCTTT,CAWNTDSNTEAFF
TRBJ2-2,.,TRBV6-1,many,TGTGCCAGCACCGAACGACTATCCAACACCGGGGAGCTGTTTTTT,CASTERLSNTGELFF
TRBJ2-5,.,TRBV9,.,TGTGCCAGCAAGGGCACGGTGGGGGTGACCCAGCACTTC,CASKGTVGVTQHF
TRBJ2-3,TRBD2,TRBV7-3,many,TGTGCCAGCAGCAAAGTGGGGGGGGCAGATACGCAGTATTTT,CASSKVGGADTQYF
TRBJ2-1,TRBD2,TRBV7-3,.,TGTGCCAGCAGCTTTACGTCTAGCGGACCCTACAATGAGCAGTTCTTC,CASSFTSSGPYNEQFF
TRBJ1-6,.,TRBV6-5,medium-sized,TGTGCCAGCAGTTACTCGCTGGCAGGCAGCTCCTATAATTCACCCCTCCACTTT,CASSYSLAGSSYNSPLHF
TRBJ2-5,.,TRBV3-1,many,TGTGCCAGCAGCCCGGGAGAGACCCAGTACTTC,CASSPGETQYF
TRBJ1-4,.,TRBV10-1,.,TGCGCCAGAAGGGGGAGTCAATATAATCAAAAACTGTTTTTT,CARRGSQYNQKLFF
TRBJ2-1,.,TRBV9,many,TGTGCCAGCAGCGTAGCGGGAGAGATCTACAATGAGCAGTTCTTC,CASSVAGEIYNEQFF
TRBJ1-1,.,TRBV10-3,.,TGTGCCATCAATCCGGACCTGAACACTGAAGCTGTCTTT,CAINPDLNTEAVF
TRBJ2-1,.,TRBV6-6,few,TGTGCCAGCAGTTACGCTAAACTAGGACCAGAGCAGTTCTTC,CASSYAKLGPEQFF
TRBJ2-3,TRBD2,TRBV6-2/TRBV6-3,.,TGTGCCACCAGTTACTCAAGACTAGCTCCTACCACAGATACGCAGTATTTT,CATSYSRLAPTTDTQYF
TRBJ1-5,TRBD1,TRBV28,many,TGTGCCAGCAGTTTGGGTGACAGGGACAATCAGCCCCAGCATTTT,CASSLGDRDNQPQHF
TRBJ1-5,.,TRBV20-1,many,TGCAGTGCTAGAGAGGGGGCCGTGGGTCAGCCCCAGCATTTT,CSAREGAVGQPQHF
TRBJ2-7,TRBD2,TRBV12-3/TRBV12-4,medium-sized,TGTGCCAGCAGTTCTAGCGGCTACGAGCAGTACTTC,CASSSSGYEQYF
TRBJ1-4,.,TRBV27,many,TGTGCCAGCAGTTTTGCTGCTTTTGGAGGGTGGGAAAAACTGTTTTTT,CASSFAAFGGWEKLFF
TRBJ2-1,TRBD2,TRBV14,many,TGTGCCAGCAGCCAAGTTCTGGCGGGAGACAATGAGCAGTTCTTC,CASSQVLAGDNEQFF
TRBJ2-2,.,TRBV20-1,.,TGCAGTGCTAGGGGGTGGTCGAACACCGGGGAGCTGTTTTTT,CSARGWSNTGELFF
TRBJ1-2,.,TRBV15,.,TGTGCCACCAGCTTAGGGGGGCAGGGCGGTGGCTACACCTTC,CATSLGGQGGGYTF
TRBJ2-5,TRBD1,TRBV4-3,.,TGCGCCAGCAGCCAAGGGGGCAGGGGGACACAAGAGACCCAGTACTTC,CASSQGGRGTQETQYF
TRBJ2-3,.,TRBV30,many,TGTGCCTGGACCGATCAGCCTACCTTTTCTAGCACAGATACGCAGTATTTT,CAWTDQPTFSSTDTQYF
TRBJ1-2,TRBD1,TRBV5-1,many,TGCGCCAGCAGCTTGGAAGGGGGCGCGGGGTATGGCTACACCTTC,CASSLEGGAGYGYTF
TRBJ2-7,TRBD1,TRBV5-4,.,TGCGCCAGCAGCCCTGAGGGGGCGGACGAGCAGTACTTC,CASSPEGADEQYF
TRBJ1-2,.,TRBV24-1,many,TGTGCCACCAGTGATTTGCTGCGTAACTATGGCTACACCTTC,CATSDLLRNYGYTF
TRBJ1-5,.,TRBV24-1,many,TGTGCCACCAGTGATTTTCTCTGGTCTGGTAGCAATCAGCCCCAGCATTTT,CATSDFLWSGSNQPQHF
TRBJ1-1,.,TRBV6-5,few,TGTGCCAACAGTTACCAGGGATGGAAGACTGAAGCTTTCTTT,CANSYQGWKTEAFF
TRBJ2-3,.,TRBV11-1,.,TGTGCCAGCAGCTTAGTAACAGGAGGAGTGGCAGATACGCAGTATTTT,CASSLVTGGVADTQYF
TRBJ2-5,.,TRBV12-3/TRBV12-4,.,TGTGCCAGCAGTTTTTATATGGCAGGGTTCGAGACCGAGTACTTC,CASSFYMAGFETEYF
TRBJ1-1,.,TRBV7-9,once,TGTGCCAGCAGCCAAGAGACACGTGAAGCTTTCTTT,CASSQETREAFF
TRBJ2-3,.,TRBV5-4,many,TGTGCCAGCAGCTTGGCCGGCCTTATCACTAGCACAGATACGCAGTATTTT,CASSLAGLITSTDTQYF
TRBJ1-1,TRBD1,TRBV27,many,TGTGCCAGCAGTTTATTCGGACAGGGGGTAACCACTGAAGCTTTCTTT,CASSLFGQGVTTEAFF
TRBJ2-3,TRBD2,TRBV19,.,TGTGCCAGTACTACGACTAGCGGCACAGATACGCAGTATTTT,CASTTTSGTDTQYF
TRBJ2-7,.,TRBV2,.,TGTGCCAGCACAATGTCCGCACTCGAGCAGTACTTC,CASTMSALEQYF
TRBJ2-3,.,TRBV27,many,TGTGCCAGCAGCCTTGCGCCGGAGCGCCCCCCAGATACGCAGTATTTT,CASSLAPERPPDTQYF
TRBJ2-7,.,TRBV6-2/TRBV6-3,few,TGTGCCAGCATGACGCACACAGATACGCAGTACTTC,CASMTHTDTQYF
TRBJ1-3,.,TRBV7-9,.,TGTGCCAGCAGCTCTTTAGGCTCTGGAAACACCATATATTTT,CASSSLGSGNTIYF
TRBJ2-2,.,TRBV7-3,.,TGTGCCAGCAGCTTAACCGGGGCCGGGGAGCTGTTTTTT,CASSLTGAGELFF
TRBJ1-4,.,TRBV6-1,many,TGTGCCAGCAGCCACACCATAACGGATTACGAAAAACTGTTTTTT,CASSHTITDYEKLFF
TRBJ2-1,TRBD2,TRBV2,many,TGTGCCAGCAGTGAATGGGGGACTAGCGGGTTCTCCTACAATGAGCAGTTCTTC,CASSEWGTSGFSYNEQFF
TRBJ1-1,.,TRBV12-1,few,TGTGCCAGCAGCCAACTTATCGACACCAGAGGTAAGAACACTGAAGCTTTCTTT,CASSQLIDTRGKNTEAFF
TRBJ2-2,TRBD2,TRBV11-2,many,TGTGCCAGCAGCCGACTAGCGATGAACACCGGGGAGCTGTTTTTT,CASSRLAMNTGELFF
TRBJ2-3,TRBD2,TRBV19,few,TGTGCCAGTAGTATCGGACTAGTGGAAACAGATACGCAGTATTTT,CASSIGLVETDTQYF